This paragraph covers one T cell receptor (beta chain) sequence. Its matching antigen is unknown. This sample is drawn from a study of cytotoxic CD8 clonotypes in ibrutinib-treated CLL. Study summary: The authors obtained response samples at a median of around 11 months of treatment, range 6 to 36. On average, more than 80,000 productive rearrangements and just over 250,000 productive templates per sample.

General observations from the study: Progressing and sustained-remission patients had different sampling times. Baseline levels of clonality went above those of age-matched healthy donors and moved with circulating CD8+ T-cell counts.

Deletions cut 2 bases from V and 6 bases from J, with 14 bases between. CDR1 is MNHEY, CDR2 SMNVEV, per germline (reference sequence). This CDR3 is built from 15 residues. Clones were sequenced by immunoSEQ multiplex PCR, and TCRdb holds only the in-frame ones, with some missing. In the table there are around 70,000 clones, over 80% of which are singletons. The sequence derives from a human donor with chronic lymphocytic leukemia. The rearrangement uses TRBV27 and TRBJ2-1, with a possible D match to TRBD2 (6 bases). The sequenced sample was PBMCs, obtained after 24 months of ibrutinib treatment. CDR3 amino acids: CASSLGTPDLNEQFF. For the CDR3, the DNA is TGTGCCAGCAGTTTAGGGACTCCGGACCTCAATGAGCAGTTCTTC.